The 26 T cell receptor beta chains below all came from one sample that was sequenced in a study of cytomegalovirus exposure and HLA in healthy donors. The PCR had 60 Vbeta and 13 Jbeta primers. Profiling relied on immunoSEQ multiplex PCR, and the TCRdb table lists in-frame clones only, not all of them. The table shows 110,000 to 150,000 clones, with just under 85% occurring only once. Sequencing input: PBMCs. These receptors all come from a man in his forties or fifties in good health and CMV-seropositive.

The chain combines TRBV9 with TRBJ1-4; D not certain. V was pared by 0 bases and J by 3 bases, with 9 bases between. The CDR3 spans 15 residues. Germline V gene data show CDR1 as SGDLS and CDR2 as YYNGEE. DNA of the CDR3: TGTGCCAGCAGCGTAGGTCCACTGCCTAATGAAAAACTGTTTTTT. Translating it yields CASSVGPLPNEKLFF.

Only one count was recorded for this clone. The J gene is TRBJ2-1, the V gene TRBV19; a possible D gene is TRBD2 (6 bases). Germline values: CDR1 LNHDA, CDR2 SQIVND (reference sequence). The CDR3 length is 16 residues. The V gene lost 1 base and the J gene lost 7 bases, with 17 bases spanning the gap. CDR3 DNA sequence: TGTGCCAGTAGTATAGTGGGGGACTCCGGGACGAATGAGCAGTTCTTC. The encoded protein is CASSIVGDSGTNEQFF.

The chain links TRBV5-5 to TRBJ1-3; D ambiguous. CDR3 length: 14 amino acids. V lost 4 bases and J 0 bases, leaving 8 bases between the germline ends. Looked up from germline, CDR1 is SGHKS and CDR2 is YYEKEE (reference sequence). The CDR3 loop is CASSPWASGNTIYF. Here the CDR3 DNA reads TGTGCCAGCAGCCCGTGGGCCTCTGGAAACACCATATATTTT.

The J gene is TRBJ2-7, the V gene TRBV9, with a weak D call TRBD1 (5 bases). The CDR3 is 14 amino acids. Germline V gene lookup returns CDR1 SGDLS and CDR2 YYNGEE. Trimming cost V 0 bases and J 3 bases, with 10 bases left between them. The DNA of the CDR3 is TGTGCCAGCAGCGTAGCTGGGCAGGGCTACGAGCAGTACTTC. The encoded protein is CASSVAGQGYEQYF.

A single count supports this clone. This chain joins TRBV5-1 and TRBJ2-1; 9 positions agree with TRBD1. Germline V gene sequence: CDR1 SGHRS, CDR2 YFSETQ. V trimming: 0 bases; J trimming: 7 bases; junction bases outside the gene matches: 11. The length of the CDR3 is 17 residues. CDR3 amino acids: CASSLASTGGSLNEQFF. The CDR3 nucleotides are TGCGCCAGCAGCTTGGCTTCTACAGGGGGCAGTTTGAATGAGCAGTTCTTC.

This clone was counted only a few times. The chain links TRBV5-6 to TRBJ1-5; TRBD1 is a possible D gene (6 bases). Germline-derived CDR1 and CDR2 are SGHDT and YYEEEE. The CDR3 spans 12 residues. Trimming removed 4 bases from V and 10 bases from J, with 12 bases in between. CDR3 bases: TGTGCCAGCAGCGCTTATGGGACACCCCAGCATTTT. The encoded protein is CASSAYGTPQHF.

The CDR3 region is CASGQNSNQPQHF. In DNA, the CDR3 is TGTGCCAGCGGGCAAAATAGCAATCAGCCCCAGCATTTT. The chain recombines TRBV2 with TRBJ1-5, with D unclear. CDR1 and CDR2 from the germline V gene are SNHLY and FYNNEI. The CDR3 has 13 amino acids. V dropped 8 bases and J dropped 0 bases, with 8 bases sitting between them.

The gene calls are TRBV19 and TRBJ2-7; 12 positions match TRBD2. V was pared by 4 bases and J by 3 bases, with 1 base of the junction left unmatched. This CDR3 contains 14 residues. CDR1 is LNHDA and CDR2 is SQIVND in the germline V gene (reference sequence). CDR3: CASSKLAGGYEQYF. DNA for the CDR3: TGTGCCAGTAGTAAACTAGCGGGGGGCTACGAGCAGTACTTC.

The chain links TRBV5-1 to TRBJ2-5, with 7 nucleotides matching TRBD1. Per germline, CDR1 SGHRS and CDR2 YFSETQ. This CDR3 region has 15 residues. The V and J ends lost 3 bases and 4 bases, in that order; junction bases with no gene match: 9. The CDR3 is CASSSNTGVGETQYF. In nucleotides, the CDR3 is TGCGCCAGCAGCTCAAACACAGGGGTAGGAGAGACCCAGTACTTC.

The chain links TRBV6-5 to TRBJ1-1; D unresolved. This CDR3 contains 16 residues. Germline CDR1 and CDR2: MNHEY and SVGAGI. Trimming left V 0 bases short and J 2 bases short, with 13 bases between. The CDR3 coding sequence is TGTGCCAGCAGTTACTCGGTTCTCGGGGTCAACACTGAAGCTTTCTTT. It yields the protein CASSYSVLGVNTEAFF.

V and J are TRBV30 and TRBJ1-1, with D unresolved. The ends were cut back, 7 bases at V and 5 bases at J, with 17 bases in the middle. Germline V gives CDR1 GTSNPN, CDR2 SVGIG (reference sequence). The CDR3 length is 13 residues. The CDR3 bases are TGTGCCTCCGCACAAGCGGCCGGGACTGAAGCTTTCTTT. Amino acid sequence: CASAQAAGTEAFF. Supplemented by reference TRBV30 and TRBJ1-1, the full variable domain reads SQTIHQWPATLVQPVGSPLSLECTVEGTSNPNLYWYRQAAGRGLQLLFYSVGIGQISSEVPQNLSASRPQDRQFILSSKKLLLSDSGFYLCASAQAAGTEAFFGQGTRLTVV.

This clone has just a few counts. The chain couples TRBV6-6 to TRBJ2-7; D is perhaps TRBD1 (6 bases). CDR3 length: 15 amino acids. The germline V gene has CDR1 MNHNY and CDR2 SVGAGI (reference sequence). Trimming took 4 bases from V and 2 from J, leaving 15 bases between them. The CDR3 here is CASSSYRASTYEQYF. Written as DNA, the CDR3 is TGTGCCAGCAGTTCATACAGGGCGAGTACCTACGAGCAGTACTTC.

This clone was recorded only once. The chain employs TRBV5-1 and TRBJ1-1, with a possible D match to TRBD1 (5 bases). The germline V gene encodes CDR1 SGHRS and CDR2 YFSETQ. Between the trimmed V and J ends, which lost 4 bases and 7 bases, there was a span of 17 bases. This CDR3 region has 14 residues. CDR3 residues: CASSLGPGYVEAFF. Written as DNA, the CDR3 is TGCGCCAGCAGCCTGGGACCGGGATACGTTGAAGCTTTCTTT.

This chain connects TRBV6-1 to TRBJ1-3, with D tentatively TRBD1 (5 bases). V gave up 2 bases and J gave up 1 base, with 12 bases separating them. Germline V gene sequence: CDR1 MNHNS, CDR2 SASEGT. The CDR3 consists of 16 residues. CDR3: CASSETWRGSGNTIYF. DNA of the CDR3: TGTGCCAGCAGTGAAACATGGAGGGGATCTGGAAACACCATATATTTT.

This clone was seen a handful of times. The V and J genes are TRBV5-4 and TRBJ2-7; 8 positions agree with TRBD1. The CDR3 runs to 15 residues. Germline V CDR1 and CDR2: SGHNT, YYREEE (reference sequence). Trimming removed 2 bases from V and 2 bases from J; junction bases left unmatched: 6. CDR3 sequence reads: CASSLSRTGTYEQYF. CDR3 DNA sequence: TGTGCCAGCAGCTTATCTCGGACAGGGACCTACGAGCAGTACTTC. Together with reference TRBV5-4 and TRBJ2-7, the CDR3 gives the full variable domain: ETGVTQSPTHLIKTRGQQVTLRCSSQSGHNTVSWYQQALGQGPQFIFQYYREEENGRGNFPPRFSGLQFPNYSSELNVNALELDDSALYLCASSLSRTGTYEQYFGPGTRLTVT.

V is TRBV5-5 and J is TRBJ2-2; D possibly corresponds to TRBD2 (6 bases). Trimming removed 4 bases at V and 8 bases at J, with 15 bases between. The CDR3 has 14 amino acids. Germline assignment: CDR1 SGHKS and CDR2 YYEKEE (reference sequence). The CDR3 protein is CASSLGGTWGELFF. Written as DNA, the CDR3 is TGTGCCAGCAGCCTGGGAGGTACCTGGGGGGAGCTGTTTTTT.

The CDR3 reads CASSVEGQAWSPLHF. The DNA for the CDR3 is TGTGCCAGCAGCGTAGAGGGACAGGCTTGGTCACCCCTCCACTTT. This chain uses TRBV9 with TRBJ1-6, with 8 nucleotides matching TRBD1. The V segment lost 0 bases and the J segment 10 bases; nucleotides outside the gene matches: 6. The CDR3 spans 15 residues. Germline V gives CDR1 SGDLS, CDR2 YYNGEE.

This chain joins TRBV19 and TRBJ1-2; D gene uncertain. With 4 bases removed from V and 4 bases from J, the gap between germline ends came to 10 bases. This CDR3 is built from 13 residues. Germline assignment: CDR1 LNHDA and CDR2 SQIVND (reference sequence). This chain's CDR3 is CASSTSQAYGYTF. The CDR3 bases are TGTGCCAGTAGTACCTCGCAGGCCTATGGCTACACCTTC.

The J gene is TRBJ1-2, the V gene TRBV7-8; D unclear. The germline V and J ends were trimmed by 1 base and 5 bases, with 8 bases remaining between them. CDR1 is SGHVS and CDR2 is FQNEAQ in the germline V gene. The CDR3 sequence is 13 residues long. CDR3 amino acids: CASSLGPYYGYTF. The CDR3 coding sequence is TGTGCCAGCAGCTTAGGCCCCTATTATGGCTACACCTTC.

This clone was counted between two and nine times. This CDR3 reads CAISETHTPEAFF. The CDR3 DNA reads TGTGCCATCAGTGAGACCCATACTCCCGAAGCTTTCTTT. The chain carries TRBV10-3 and TRBJ1-1; D not certain. The V and J ends lost 2 bases and 8 bases respectively, with 12 bases between them. The CDR3 length is 13 residues. Germline V gene sequence: CDR1 ENHRY, CDR2 SYGVKD.

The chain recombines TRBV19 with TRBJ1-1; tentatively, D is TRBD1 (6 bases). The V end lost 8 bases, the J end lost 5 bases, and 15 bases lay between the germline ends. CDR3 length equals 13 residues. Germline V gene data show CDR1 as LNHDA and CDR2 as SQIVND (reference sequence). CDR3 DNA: TGTGCCAGTTCAACAGGGTATCGGACTGAAGCTTTCTTT. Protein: CASSTGYRTEAFF. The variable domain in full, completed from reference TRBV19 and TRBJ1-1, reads DGGITQSPKYLFRKEGQNVTLSCEQNLNHDAMYWYRQDPGQGLRLIYYSQIVNDFQKGDIAEGYSVSREKKESFPLTVTSAQKNPTAFYLCASSTGYRTEAFFGQGTRLTVV.

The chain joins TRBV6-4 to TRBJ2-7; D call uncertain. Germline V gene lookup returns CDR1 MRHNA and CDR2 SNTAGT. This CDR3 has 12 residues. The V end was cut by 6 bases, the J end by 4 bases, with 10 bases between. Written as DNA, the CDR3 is TGTGCCAGCAGGGACGGGCAATACGAGCAGTACTTC. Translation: CASRDGQYEQYF.

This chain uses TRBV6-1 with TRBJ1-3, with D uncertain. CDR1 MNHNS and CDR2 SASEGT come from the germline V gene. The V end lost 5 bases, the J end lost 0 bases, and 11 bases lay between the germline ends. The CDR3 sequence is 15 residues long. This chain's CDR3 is CASSTQARSGNTIYF. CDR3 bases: TGTGCCAGCAGTACCCAAGCCCGCTCTGGAAACACCATATATTTT.

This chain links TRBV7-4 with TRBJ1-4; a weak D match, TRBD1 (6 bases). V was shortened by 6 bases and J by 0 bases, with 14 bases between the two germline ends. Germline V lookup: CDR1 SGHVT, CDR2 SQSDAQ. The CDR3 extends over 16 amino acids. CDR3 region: CASRSGGSSTNEKLFF. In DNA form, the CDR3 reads TGTGCCAGCAGGTCGGGGGGCTCATCAACTAATGAAAAACTGTTTTTT. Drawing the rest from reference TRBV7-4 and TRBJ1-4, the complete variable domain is GAGVSQSPRYKVAKRGRDVALRCDSISGHVTLYWYRQTLGQGSEVLTYSQSDAQRDKSGRPSGRFSAERPERSVSTLKIQRTEQGDSAVYLCASRSGGSSTNEKLFFGSGTQLSVL.

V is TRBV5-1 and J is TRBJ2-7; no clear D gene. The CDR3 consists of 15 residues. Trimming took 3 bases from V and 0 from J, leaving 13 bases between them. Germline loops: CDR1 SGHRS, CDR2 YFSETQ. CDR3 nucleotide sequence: TGCGCCAGCAGCTCTGTAGACATACGCTCCTACGAGCAGTACTTC. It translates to CASSSVDIRSYEQYF.

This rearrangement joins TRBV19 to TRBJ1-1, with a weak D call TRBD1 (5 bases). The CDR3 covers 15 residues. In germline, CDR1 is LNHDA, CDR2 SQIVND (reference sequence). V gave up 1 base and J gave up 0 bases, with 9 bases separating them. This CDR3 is CASSIVGAMNTEAFF. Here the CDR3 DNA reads TGTGCCAGTAGTATAGTAGGGGCCATGAACACTGAAGCTTTCTTT. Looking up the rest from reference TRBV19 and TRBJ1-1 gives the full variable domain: DGGITQSPKYLFRKEGQNVTLSCEQNLNHDAMYWYRQDPGQGLRLIYYSQIVNDFQKGDIAEGYSVSREKKESFPLTVTSAQKNPTAFYLCASSIVGAMNTEAFFGQGTRLTVV.